The 27 T cell receptor beta chains below all came from one sample that was sequenced in a study of T and B cells in COVID-19 patients. Multiplex PCR with BIOMED2 TRB-A/B primer pools amplified TRB rearrangements. TCRdb analysed the multiplex PCR reads with MiXCR anew, one entry per CDR3 protein. Altogether 4,800 or so distinct CDR3 sequences are present, 25% to 35% being singletons, with the ten largest covering approximately 5.5%. TRB was amplified from approximately 250-500 ng of blood genomic DNA. The sequenced sample consisted of blood. These receptors came from a human donor with active COVID-19.

This clonotype qualifies as large (0.1 to 1%). The chain uses TRBV19 and TRBJ2-7; a weak D match, TRBD2 (6 bases). In germline, CDR1 is LNHDA, CDR2 SQIVND (reference sequence). The CDR3 is made up of 14 amino acids. The ends were cut back, 7 bases at V and 6 bases at J, with 19 bases in the middle. This CDR3 is CASIDSREVGEQYF. CDR3 coding DNA: TGTGCCAGTATCGACAGCAGGGAGGTTGGCGAGCAGTACTTC. The full variable domain, its missing parts supplied by reference TRBV19 and TRBJ2-7, is DGGITQSPKYLFRKEGQNVTLSCEQNLNHDAMYWYRQDPGQGLRLIYYSQIVNDFQKGDIAEGYSVSREKKESFPLTVTSAQKNPTAFYLCASIDSREVGEQYFGPGTRLTVT.

V is TRBV5-1 and J is TRBJ1-6; 9 bases are a match to TRBD1. The V gene end was trimmed by 0 bases and the J gene end by 9 bases; junction bases not matched to a gene: 16. This CDR3 is built from 19 residues. Germline CDR1 reads SGHRS; CDR2 reads YFSETQ. CDR3 in DNA: TGCGCCAGCAGCTTGGCGGGACAGGGCTTTGTACGCCCCTCTTCACCCCTCCACTTT. Its protein is CASSLAGQGFVRPSSPLHF. Looking up the rest from reference TRBV5-1 and TRBJ1-6 gives the full variable domain: KAGVTQTPRYLIKTRGQQVTLSCSPISGHRSVSWYQQTPGQGLQFLFEYFSETQRNKGNFPGRFSGRQFSNSRSEMNVSTLELGDSALYLCASSLAGQGFVRPSSPLHFGNGTRLTVT.

The J gene is TRBJ2-3, the V gene TRBV20-1; TRBD2 might be the D (8 bases). The V and J ends lost 7 bases and 1 base respectively, with 24 bases between them. Per the germline V gene, CDR1 is DFQATT and CDR2 is SNEGSKA (reference sequence). This CDR3 is 17 amino acids long. DNA of the CDR3: TGCAGTGTCCAGGCTGGGACAGCGGGGGTTGGCACAGATACGCAGTATTTT. The encoded protein is CSVQAGTAGVGTDTQYF.

The chain employs TRBV10-3 and TRBJ1-2; D remains ambiguous. The V end was cut by 2 bases, the J end by 6 bases, with 10 bases between. Germline V gives CDR1 ENHRY, CDR2 SYGVKD. CDR3 size: 13 residues. CDR3 region: CAISEGQRDGYTF. CDR3 DNA sequence: TGTGCCATCAGTGAGGGGCAGCGGGATGGCTACACCTTC.

The chain is built from TRBV5-1 and TRBJ2-7; TRBD1 matches 8 bases. The trim removed 5 bases at V and 2 bases at J, leaving 18 bases unmatched. Germline CDR1 reads SGHRS; CDR2 reads YFSETQ. The CDR3 loop spans 18 amino acids. In DNA, the CDR3 is TGCGCCAGCAGGCTTTCCTCTTACCCGGGACAGGTAACCTACGAGCAGTACTTC. This codes for CASRLSSYPGQVTYEQYF. The whole variable domain, filled in from reference TRBV5-1 and TRBJ2-7, reads KAGVTQTPRYLIKTRGQQVTLSCSPISGHRSVSWYQQTPGQGLQFLFEYFSETQRNKGNFPGRFSGRQFSNSRSEMNVSTLELGDSALYLCASRLSSYPGQVTYEQYFGPGTRLTVT.

This clonotype is labeled medium-sized. The chain combines TRBV19 with TRBJ1-5; D is uncertain. In germline, CDR1 is LNHDA, CDR2 SQIVND (reference sequence). The CDR3 totals 12 residues. V lost 0 bases to trimming and J lost 4 bases, with 1 base between them. CDR3 in amino acids: CASSIENQPQHF. The CDR3 region has the DNA TGTGCCAGTAGTATAGAGAATCAGCCCCAGCATTTT.

This clonotype was counted a few times. The chain couples TRBV6-6 to TRBJ1-5, with 12 bases lining up with TRBD1. In germline, CDR1 is MNHNY, CDR2 SVGAGI (reference sequence). The CDR3 runs 18 residues. J was trimmed by 2 bases and V by 9 bases; bases with no gene match: 14. Here the CDR3 DNA reads TGTGCCAGTACATACGGGGACAGGGGGCTATCGGGCAATCAGCCCCAGCATTTT. Its translation: CASTYGDRGLSGNQPQHF.

V gene TRBV5-4 combines with J gene TRBJ1-4; no clear D gene. The length of the CDR3 is 14 residues. Germline V gene data show CDR1 as SGHNT and CDR2 as YYREEE (reference sequence). V was cut by 0 bases and J by 4 bases, with 7 bases left in between. CDR3 loop: CASSLGAGNEKLFF. CDR3 DNA: TGTGCCAGCAGCTTGGGAGCCGGTAATGAAAAACTGTTTTTT. Supplemented by reference TRBV5-4 and TRBJ1-4, the full variable domain reads ETGVTQSPTHLIKTRGQQVTLRCSSQSGHNTVSWYQQALGQGPQFIFQYYREEENGRGNFPPRFSGLQFPNYSSELNVNALELDDSALYLCASSLGAGNEKLFFGSGTQLSVL.

The chain combines TRBV5-4 with TRBJ2-7; TRBD1 matches 9 bases. This CDR3 contains 15 residues. The V and J ends lost 0 bases and 4 bases, in that order; junction bases with no gene match: 5. CDR1 SGHNT and CDR2 YYREEE come from the germline V gene (reference sequence). DNA of the CDR3: TGTGCCAGCAGCTTGGGAGGGACAGGGTCGTACGAGCAGTACTTC. Its translation is CASSLGGTGSYEQYF.

This clonotype is medium-sized by share. The chain joins TRBV18 to TRBJ1-4; D is possibly TRBD1 (5 bases). With 3 bases removed from V and 0 bases from J, the gap between germline ends came to 17 bases. The CDR3 loop spans 18 amino acids. Germline loops: CDR1 KGHSH, CDR2 LQKENI. CDR3 nucleotide sequence: TGTGCCAGCTCACCTAGGGGTGGAGGGAAGACAACTAATGAAAAACTGTTTTTT. It specifies CASSPRGGGKTTNEKLFF.

In its sample, this clonotype is medium-sized. This chain uses TRBV6-5 with TRBJ2-1; 8 bases are shared with TRBD2. The CDR3 contains 16 residues. Unmatched junction bases numbered 8, after V lost 5 bases and J lost 2 bases. CDR1 is MNHEY, CDR2 SVGAGI, per germline. In nucleotides, the CDR3 is TGTGCCAGCAGTCCAGGACTAGCCGGGGCCTACAATGAGCAGTTCTTC. This translates into CASSPGLAGAYNEQFF.

This clonotype is categorized as medium-sized. The CDR3 sequence is CASSPLTSTDTQYF. The CDR3 DNA reads as TGCGCCAGCAGCCCGCTAACTAGCACAGATACGCAGTATTTT. V gene TRBV5-1 combines with J gene TRBJ2-3; D not resolved. The germline gives CDR1 SGHRS, CDR2 YFSETQ. The CDR3 is made up of 14 amino acids. The germline V and J ends were trimmed by 4 bases and 0 bases, with 9 bases remaining between them.

By share, this clonotype ranks as medium-sized. The limits of the CDR3 on the DNA are not certain, so only TCRdb's listed CDR3 is given. This chain connects TRBV7-5 to TRBJ2-7; TRBD1 was called by the table and not checked on the DNA. TRBV7-5 is labeled a pseudogene. Inclusive of both ends, the CDR3 amounts to 16 amino acids. This CDR3 reads CISVPEAPGASYEQYF.

The chain is built from TRBV5-1 and TRBJ1-1; D unclear. V was cut by 0 bases and J by 3 bases, with 9 bases left in between. The CDR3 is made up of 14 amino acids. Germline-derived CDR1 and CDR2 are SGHRS and YFSETQ. For the CDR3, the DNA is TGCGCCAGCAGCTTGGGAGGCTCGGACACTGAAGCTTTCTTT. Translation gives CASSLGGSDTEAFF.

This clonotype is categorized as medium-sized. The J gene is TRBJ2-5, the V gene TRBV6-5, with D perhaps matching TRBD2 (5 bases). The V and J ends lost 2 bases and 7 bases respectively, with 11 bases between them. There are 13 residues in the CDR3. Germline V gene lookup returns CDR1 MNHEY and CDR2 SVGAGI. CDR3 bases: TGTGCCAGCAGTTACGGGAGACTTGGGACCCAGTACTTC. It is translated as CASSYGRLGTQYF.

This clonotype appeared a few times. This chain's CDR3 is CSARFGNTYEQYF. DNA of the CDR3: TGCAGTGCTAGATTTGGGAATACCTACGAGCAGTACTTC. This sequence joins TRBV20-1 and TRBJ2-7; D is ambiguous. The CDR3 spans 13 residues. CDR1 and CDR2 (germline): DFQATT, SNEGSKA (reference sequence). Trimming pared 2 bases from V and 2 bases from J, leaving 10 bases between.

The chain recombines TRBV7-2 with TRBJ2-7; D not resolved. V was pared by 0 bases and J by 3 bases, with 12 bases between. The CDR3 is made up of 15 amino acids. Looked up from germline, CDR1 is SGHTA and CDR2 is FQGNSA. CDR3 residues: CASSLAVDTRYEQYF. The CDR3, as DNA: TGTGCCAGCAGCTTAGCGGTAGATACACGCTACGAGCAGTACTTC.

The rearrangement joins TRBV6-1 to TRBJ2-7; 8 positions agree with TRBD1. The ends lost 7 bases at V and 6 bases at J; junction bases unmatched: 11. Germline CDR1 MNHNS, CDR2 SASEGT. The CDR3 is made up of 14 amino acids. CDR3 region: CASTETGAYGEQYF. The CDR3 nucleotides read TGTGCCAGCACTGAGACAGGGGCGTACGGCGAGCAGTACTTC.

This clonotype was observed a few times. J is TRBJ2-2 and V is TRBV10-3; 8 bases are a match to TRBD1. CDR1 and CDR2 (germline): ENHRY, SYGVKD. The CDR3 length is 15 residues. V trimming: 6 bases; J trimming: 3 bases; junction bases outside the gene matches: 6. DNA for the CDR3: TGTGCCATCAGGGGCAGGGGGCGCGACACCGGGGAGCTGTTTTTT. It specifies CAIRGRGRDTGELFF.

The J gene is TRBJ1-4, the V gene TRBV4-3; TRBD1 might be the D (5 bases). The V end lost 2 bases, the J end lost 3 bases, and 13 bases lay between the germline ends. The CDR3 runs to 16 residues. Per germline, CDR1 LGHNA and CDR2 YSLEER. CDR3 sequence: CASSQRVGTANEKLFF. DNA of the CDR3: TGCGCCAGCAGCCAACGGGTGGGGACTGCTAATGAAAAACTGTTTTTT.

This clonotype is classed as medium-sized (0.01 to 0.1%). The chain carries TRBV18 and TRBJ2-7; 7 bases line up with TRBD2. The trim removed 4 bases at V and 2 bases at J, leaving 5 bases unmatched. This CDR3 comprises 14 residues. The germline CDR1 and CDR2 sequences are KGHSH and LQKENI. CDR3 residues: CASSRTAGPYEQYF. CDR3 bases: TGTGCCAGCTCACGCACAGCGGGGCCCTACGAGCAGTACTTC.

In its sample, this clonotype ranks as medium-sized. This chain joins TRBV12-3 or TRBV12-4 and TRBJ2-3, with D possibly being TRBD1 or TRBD2 (6 bases each). The CDR3 length is 15 residues. V was shortened by 6 bases and J by 8 bases, with 21 bases between the two germline ends. CDR3 region: CASSPPGSGAGTQYF. The DNA for the CDR3 is TGTGCCAGCAGCCCGCCCGGCTCGGGGGCAGGTACGCAGTATTTT.

In its sample, this clonotype is medium-sized. The V and J genes are TRBV6-5 and TRBJ2-1; D possibly uses TRBD1 or TRBD2 (5 bases each). From germline, CDR1 is MNHEY and CDR2 SVGAGI. The CDR3 extends over 12 amino acids. Trimming took off 6 bases at V and 7 bases at J, with 10 bases between the two ends. The CDR3 DNA reads as TGTGCCAGCAGCGAGAGGGGTAATGAGCAGTTCTTC. It yields the protein CASSERGNEQFF.

CDR3 DNA sequence: TGTGCCAGCAGTTACTCGCCTACAGGGAGCGGGTATCAGCCCCAGCATTTT. This sequence encodes CASSYSPTGSGYQPQHF. The chain employs TRBV6-6 and TRBJ1-5; tentatively, D is TRBD1 (6 bases). V was clipped by 0 bases and J by 5 bases, with 17 bases between them. Germline V gene lookup returns CDR1 MNHNY and CDR2 SVGAGI (reference sequence). This CDR3 has 17 residues.

V and J are TRBV5-1 and TRBJ1-4; 8 positions match TRBD1. Germline loops: CDR1 SGHRS, CDR2 YFSETQ. V trimming: 4 bases; J trimming: 6 bases; junction bases outside the gene matches: 2. This CDR3 is built from 13 residues. The CDR3 DNA follows: TGCGCCAGCAGCCGGGACAGGCATGAAAAACTGTTTTTT. Its translation: CASSRDRHEKLFF.

CDR3: CATRVAGILEQFF. The CDR3 DNA reads as TGTGCCACTCGAGTAGCGGGTATTCTTGAGCAGTTCTTC. The genes are TRBV7-2 and TRBJ2-1; 7 nucleotides line up with TRBD2. This CDR3 has 13 amino acids. J was trimmed by 9 bases and V by 10 bases; bases with no gene match: 12. Germline V CDR1 and CDR2: SGHTA, FQGNSA.

This clonotype is classed as medium-sized (0.01 to 0.1%). This chain uses TRBV13 with TRBJ2-1; D tentatively reads TRBD1 or TRBD2 (7 bases each). Germline V gene lookup returns CDR1 PRHDT and CDR2 FYEKMQ (reference sequence). The CDR3 totals 16 residues. The V end was cut by 5 bases, the J end by 4 bases, with 18 bases between. For the CDR3, the DNA is TGTGCCAGCAGCAGGGCAGGGGGGGACCTATACAATGAGCAGTTCTTC. Amino acids: CASSRAGGDLYNEQFF.